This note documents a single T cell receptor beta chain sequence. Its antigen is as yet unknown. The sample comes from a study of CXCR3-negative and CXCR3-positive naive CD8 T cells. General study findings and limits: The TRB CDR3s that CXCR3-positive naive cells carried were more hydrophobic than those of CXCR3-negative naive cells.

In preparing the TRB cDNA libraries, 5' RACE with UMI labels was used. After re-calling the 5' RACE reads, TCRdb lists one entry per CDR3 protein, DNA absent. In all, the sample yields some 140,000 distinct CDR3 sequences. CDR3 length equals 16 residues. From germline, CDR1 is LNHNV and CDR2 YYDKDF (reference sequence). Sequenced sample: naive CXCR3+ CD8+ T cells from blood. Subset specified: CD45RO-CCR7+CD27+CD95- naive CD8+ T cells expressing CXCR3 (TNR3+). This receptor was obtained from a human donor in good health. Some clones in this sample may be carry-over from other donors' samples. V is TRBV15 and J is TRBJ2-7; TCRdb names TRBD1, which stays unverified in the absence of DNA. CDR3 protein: CATSRDNAGDMNEQYF.